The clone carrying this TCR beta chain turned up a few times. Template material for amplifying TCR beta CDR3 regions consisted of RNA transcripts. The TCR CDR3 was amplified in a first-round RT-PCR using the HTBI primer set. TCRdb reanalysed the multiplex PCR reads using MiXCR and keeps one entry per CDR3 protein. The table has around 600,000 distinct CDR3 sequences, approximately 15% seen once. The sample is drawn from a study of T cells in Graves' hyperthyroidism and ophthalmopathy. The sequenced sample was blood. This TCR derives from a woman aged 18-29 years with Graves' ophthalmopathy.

The CDR3 region has the DNA TGCAGTGCTAGAGATAAACGGCTACCGAACACCGGGGAGCTGTTTTTT. Translating gives CSARDKRLPNTGELFF. The chain links TRBV20-1 to TRBJ2-2; no clear D gene. This CDR3 spans 16 amino acids. V was shortened by 0 bases and J by 0 bases, with 11 bases between the two germline ends. CDR1 and CDR2 from the germline V gene are DFQATT and SNEGSKA (reference sequence).